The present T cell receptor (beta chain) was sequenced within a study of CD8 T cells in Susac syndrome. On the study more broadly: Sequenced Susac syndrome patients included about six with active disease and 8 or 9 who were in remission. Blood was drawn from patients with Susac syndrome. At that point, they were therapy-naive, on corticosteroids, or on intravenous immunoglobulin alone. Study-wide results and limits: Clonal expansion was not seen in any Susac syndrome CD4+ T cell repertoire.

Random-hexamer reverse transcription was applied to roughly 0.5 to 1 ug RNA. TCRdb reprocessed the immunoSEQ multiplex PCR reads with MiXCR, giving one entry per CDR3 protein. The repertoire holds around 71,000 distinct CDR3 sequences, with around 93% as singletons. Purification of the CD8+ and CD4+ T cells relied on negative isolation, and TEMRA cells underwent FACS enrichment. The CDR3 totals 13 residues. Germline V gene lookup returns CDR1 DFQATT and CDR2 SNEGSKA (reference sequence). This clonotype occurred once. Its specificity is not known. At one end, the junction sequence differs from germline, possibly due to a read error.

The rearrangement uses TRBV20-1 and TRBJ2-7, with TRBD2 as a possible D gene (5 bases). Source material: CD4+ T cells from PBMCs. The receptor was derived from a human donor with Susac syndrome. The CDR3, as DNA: TGCAGTACTAGAGTTTATGGGGTCGACGAGCAGTACTTC. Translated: CSTRVYGVDEQYF.